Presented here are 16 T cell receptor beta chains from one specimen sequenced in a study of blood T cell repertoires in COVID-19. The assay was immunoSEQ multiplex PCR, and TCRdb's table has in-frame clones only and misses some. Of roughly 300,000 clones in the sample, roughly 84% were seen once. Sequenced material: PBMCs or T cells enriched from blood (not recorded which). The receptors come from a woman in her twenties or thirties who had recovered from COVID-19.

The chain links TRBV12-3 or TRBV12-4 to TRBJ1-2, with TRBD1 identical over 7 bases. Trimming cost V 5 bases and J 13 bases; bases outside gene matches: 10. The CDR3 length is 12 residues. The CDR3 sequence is CASSLGQSISTF. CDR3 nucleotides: TGTGCCAGCAGTCTGGGACAGTCTATATCCACCTTC.

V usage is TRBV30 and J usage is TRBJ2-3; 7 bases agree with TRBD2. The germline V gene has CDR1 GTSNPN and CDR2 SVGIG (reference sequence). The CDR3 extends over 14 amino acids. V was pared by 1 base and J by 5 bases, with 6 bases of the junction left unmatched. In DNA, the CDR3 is TGTGCCTGGAGTGCTACGGGGGGAGGAGATACGCAGTATTTT. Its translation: CAWSATGGGDTQYF.

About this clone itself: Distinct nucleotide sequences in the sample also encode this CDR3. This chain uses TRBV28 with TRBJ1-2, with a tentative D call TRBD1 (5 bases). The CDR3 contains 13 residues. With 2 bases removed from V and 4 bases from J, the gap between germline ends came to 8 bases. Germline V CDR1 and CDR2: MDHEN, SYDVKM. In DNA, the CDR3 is TGTGCCAGCAGTTTACAGGGCGTCTATGGCTACACCTTC. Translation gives CASSLQGVYGYTF.

CDR3 loop: CASSHLQGQGAWEQYF. In DNA, the CDR3 is TGCGCCAGCAGCCACCTCCAGGGACAGGGGGCGTGGGAGCAGTACTTC. V is TRBV4-1 and J is TRBJ2-7, with 12 bases matching TRBD1. The CDR3 totals 16 residues. Germline CDR1 is MGHRA and CDR2 is YSYEKL. V was pared by 3 bases and J by 7 bases, with 10 bases of the junction left unmatched.

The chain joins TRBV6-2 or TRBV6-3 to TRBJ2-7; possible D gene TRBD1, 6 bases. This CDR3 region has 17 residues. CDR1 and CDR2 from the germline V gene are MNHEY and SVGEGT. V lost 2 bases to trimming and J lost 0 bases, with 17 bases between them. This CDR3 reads CASSYEPWTENSYEQYF. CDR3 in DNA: TGTGCCAGCAGTTACGAGCCGTGGACAGAGAACTCCTACGAGCAGTACTTC.

The CDR3 loop is CASSPQGNYGYTF. In nucleotides, the CDR3 is TGTGCCAGCAGCCCCCAGGGAAACTATGGCTACACCTTC. The V call is TRBV7-9, the J call TRBJ1-2; TRBD1 is a possible D gene (5 bases). Per germline, CDR1 SEHNR and CDR2 FQNEAQ (reference sequence). Trimming took off 5 bases at V and 2 bases at J, with 9 bases between the two ends. The length of the CDR3 is 13 residues.

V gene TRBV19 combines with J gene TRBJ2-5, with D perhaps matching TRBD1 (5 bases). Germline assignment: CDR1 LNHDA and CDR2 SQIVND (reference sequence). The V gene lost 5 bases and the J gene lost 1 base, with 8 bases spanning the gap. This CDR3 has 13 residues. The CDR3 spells CASSSRGQETQYF. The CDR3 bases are TGTGCCAGTAGTTCAAGGGGCCAAGAGACCCAGTACTTC.

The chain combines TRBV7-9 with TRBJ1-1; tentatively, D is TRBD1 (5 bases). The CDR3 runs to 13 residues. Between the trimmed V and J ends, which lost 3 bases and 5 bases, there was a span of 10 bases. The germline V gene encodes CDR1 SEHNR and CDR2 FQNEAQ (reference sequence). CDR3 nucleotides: TGTGCCAGCAGCTTGGGGGGTATGACTGAAGCTTTCTTT. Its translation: CASSLGGMTEAFF.

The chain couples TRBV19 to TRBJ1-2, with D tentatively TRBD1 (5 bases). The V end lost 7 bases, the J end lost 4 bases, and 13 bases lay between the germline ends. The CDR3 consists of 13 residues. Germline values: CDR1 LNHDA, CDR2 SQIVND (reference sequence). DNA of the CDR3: TGTGCCAGTAAAACTCGGGGGTTCTATGGCTACACCTTC. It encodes CASKTRGFYGYTF. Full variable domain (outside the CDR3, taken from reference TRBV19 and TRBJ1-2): DGGITQSPKYLFRKEGQNVTLSCEQNLNHDAMYWYRQDPGQGLRLIYYSQIVNDFQKGDIAEGYSVSREKKESFPLTVTSAQKNPTAFYLCASKTRGFYGYTFGSGTRLTVV.

The CDR3 region has the DNA TGCAGCGTTGGGGGAGGCGGACAGGGCCTGAACACTGAAGCTTTCTTT. It encodes CSVGGGGQGLNTEAFF. The chain has TRBV29-1 and TRBJ1-1; 8 positions match TRBD1. CDR3 length: 16 residues. J was trimmed by 0 bases and V by 4 bases; bases with no gene match: 10. Germline lookup yields CDR1 SQVTM and CDR2 ANQGSEA.

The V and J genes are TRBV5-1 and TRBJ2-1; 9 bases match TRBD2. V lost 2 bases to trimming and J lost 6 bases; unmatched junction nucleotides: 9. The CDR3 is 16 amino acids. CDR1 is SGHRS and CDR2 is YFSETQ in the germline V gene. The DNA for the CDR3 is TGCGCCAGCAGCTTTTTTGAGCTAGCGGGGTCCAATGAGCAGTTCTTC. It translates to CASSFFELAGSNEQFF.

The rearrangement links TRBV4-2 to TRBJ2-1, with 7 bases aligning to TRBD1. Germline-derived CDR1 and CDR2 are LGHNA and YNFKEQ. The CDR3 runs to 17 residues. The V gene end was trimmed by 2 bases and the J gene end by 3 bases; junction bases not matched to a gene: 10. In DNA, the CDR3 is TGTGCCAGCAGCCAAATGTCCGGGACAGCGGACTACAATGAGCAGTTCTTC. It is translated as CASSQMSGTADYNEQFF.

CDR3 sequence: CASSVTYGTGGINQPQHF. CDR3 coding DNA: TGTGCCAGCAGCGTCACTTACGGGACAGGGGGCATCAATCAGCCCCAGCATTTT. The chain combines TRBV5-6 with TRBJ1-5; 12 positions match TRBD1. Germline V gene lookup returns CDR1 SGHDT and CDR2 YYEEEE. The CDR3 spans 18 residues. The V gene end was trimmed by 4 bases and the J gene end by 3 bases; junction bases not matched to a gene: 11.

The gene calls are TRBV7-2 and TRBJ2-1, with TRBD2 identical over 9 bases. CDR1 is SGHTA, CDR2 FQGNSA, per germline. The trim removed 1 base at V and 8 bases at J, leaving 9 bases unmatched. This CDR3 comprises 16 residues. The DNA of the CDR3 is TGTGCCAGCAGCTTAGAGGGGACTAGCCTGTCCCATGAGCAGTTCTTC. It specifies CASSLEGTSLSHEQFF.

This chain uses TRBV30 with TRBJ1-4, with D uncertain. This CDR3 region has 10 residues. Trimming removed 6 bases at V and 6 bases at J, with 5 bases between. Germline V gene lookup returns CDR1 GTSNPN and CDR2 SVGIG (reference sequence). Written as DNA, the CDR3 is TGTGCCTGCCGGGATGAAAAACTGTTTTTT. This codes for CACRDEKLFF.

This CDR3 reads CASSPSQGHGYTF. The CDR3 DNA sequence: TGTGCCAGCAGTCCCTCACAGGGGCATGGCTACACCTTC. The genes are TRBV28 and TRBJ1-2; TRBD1 aligns across 7 bases. The CDR3 consists of 13 residues. Per germline, CDR1 MDHEN and CDR2 SYDVKM. J was trimmed by 6 bases and V by 5 bases; bases with no gene match: 6.